The 28 T cell receptor beta chains below all came from one sample that was sequenced in a study of blood T cell repertoires in COVID-19. Sequencing was performed with immunoSEQ multiplex PCR; in TCRdb, only in-frame clones are kept and a portion is missing. The repertoire holds some 130,000 clones, with approximately 80% as singletons. Sequencing input: peripheral blood. These receptors were collected from a man older than 75 with acute or convalescent COVID-19.

This clone occurred many times. The chain links TRBV6-1 to TRBJ2-2; D not resolved. The germline V and J ends were trimmed by 3 bases and 9 bases, with 8 bases remaining between them. The CDR3 consists of 12 residues. Germline V gives CDR1 MNHNS, CDR2 SASEGT. The CDR3 DNA reads as TGTGCCAGCAGTGAGTCAGACAGGGAGCTGTTTTTT. Its protein product is CASSESDRELFF.

The chain combines TRBV11-3 with TRBJ1-5, with D unresolved. The V gene's germline CDR1 is SGHNT and CDR2 YENEEA. The CDR3 covers 15 residues. Deletions cut 0 bases from V and 5 bases from J, with 11 bases between. The CDR3 reads CASSLDLELYQPQHF. The DNA for the CDR3 is TGTGCCAGCAGCTTAGATCTGGAGTTGTATCAGCCCCAGCATTTT.

V is TRBV2 and J is TRBJ1-2; perhaps TRBD1 as D (5 bases). There are 13 residues in the CDR3. The germline V gene encodes CDR1 SNHLY and CDR2 FYNNEI. V shed 7 bases and J shed 0 bases, with 9 bases lying between them. CDR3 residues: CASTAGPNYGYTF. The CDR3 bases are TGTGCCAGCACGGCAGGGCCTAACTATGGCTACACCTTC.

The V and J genes are TRBV7-8 and TRBJ1-5; 10 bases match TRBD1. This CDR3 spans 16 amino acids. Germline CDR1 and CDR2: SGHVS and FQNEAQ. Unmatched junction bases numbered 7, after V lost 3 bases and J lost 5 bases. The CDR3 loop is CASSLYLGTGDQPQHF. CDR3 nucleotides: TGTGCCAGCAGCTTGTACCTTGGGACAGGGGATCAGCCCCAGCATTTT.

J is TRBJ1-4 and V is TRBV2; TRBD1 might be the D (6 bases). The ends were cut back, 7 bases at V and 7 bases at J, with 22 bases in the middle. The CDR3 length is 16 residues. From germline, CDR1 is SNHLY and CDR2 FYNNEI. In nucleotides, the CDR3 is TGTGCCAGCAAAGGGGGTACCCGGGGCATAAGTGAAAAACTGTTTTTT. Translated: CASKGGTRGISEKLFF.

This clone has only one observation. The J gene is TRBJ1-2, the V gene TRBV6-6; 8 bases align to TRBD1. This CDR3 has 14 amino acids. After removal of 8 bases from V and 7 bases from J, the junction contained 12 bases not matched to a gene. Germline assignment: CDR1 MNHNY and CDR2 SVGAGI (reference sequence). The CDR3 nucleotides read TGTGCCAGCGGGGAACAGGGGGGAGCTACTGGCTACACCTTC. Residues: CASGEQGGATGYTF.

The chain has TRBV6-1 and TRBJ2-7; D might be TRBD1 (6 bases). The CDR3 extends over 16 amino acids. The V gene's germline CDR1 is MNHNS and CDR2 SASEGT. V was trimmed by 4 bases and J by 1 base, leaving 17 bases between them. Here the CDR3 DNA reads TGTGCCAGCAGTGCGGGTACAGGGAGCGTATCCTACGAGCAGTACTTC. The encoded protein is CASSAGTGSVSYEQYF.

The chain couples TRBV4-2 to TRBJ2-3; 10 bases agree with TRBD2. The CDR3 totals 19 residues. The germline V gene has CDR1 LGHNA and CDR2 YNFKEQ. The ends lost 1 base at V and 4 bases at J; junction bases unmatched: 14. The CDR3 DNA reads TGTGCCAGCAGCCAAGGCATTGGACTAGCGGCCGGAGCCCCAGATACGCAGTATTTT. It yields the protein CASSQGIGLAAGAPDTQYF.

This sequence joins TRBV5-8 and TRBJ2-4, with D perhaps matching TRBD2 (6 bases). In germline, CDR1 is SGHTS, CDR2 YDEGEE. The CDR3 extends over 15 amino acids. V shed 0 bases and J shed 2 bases, with 9 bases lying between them. The CDR3 is CASSLGGDSKNIQYF. The CDR3 DNA follows: TGTGCCAGCAGCTTGGGAGGGGACTCCAAAAACATTCAGTACTTC.

The chain uses TRBV11-3 and TRBJ2-2; TRBD1 agrees at 7 bases. After removal of 5 bases from V and 5 bases from J, the junction contained 8 bases not matched to a gene. The CDR3 sequence is 15 residues long. CDR1 and CDR2 (germline): SGHNT, YENEEA. The CDR3 spells CASSTTGVATGELFF. The CDR3 DNA follows: TGTGCCAGCAGCACTACAGGGGTCGCGACCGGGGAGCTGTTTTTT.

The CDR3 protein is CASSPDRGKYNEQFF. In DNA form, the CDR3 reads TGTGCCAGTAGTCCGGACAGGGGCAAGTACAATGAGCAGTTCTTC. The chain uses TRBV19 and TRBJ2-1, with 9 nucleotides matching TRBD1. After removal of 5 bases from V and 4 bases from J, the junction contained 6 bases not matched to a gene. The germline V gene has CDR1 LNHDA and CDR2 SQIVND (reference sequence). The CDR3 covers 15 residues.

The genes are TRBV9 and TRBJ2-7, with D uncertain. The V end lost 0 bases, the J end lost 7 bases, and 14 bases lay between the germline ends. Germline-derived CDR1 and CDR2 are SGDLS and YYNGEE. This CDR3 has 14 amino acids. The CDR3 protein is CASSVGVRSREQYF. The CDR3 DNA reads TGTGCCAGCAGCGTAGGAGTTCGCTCACGAGAGCAGTACTTC.

The chain combines TRBV5-1 with TRBJ2-7; 7 bases agree with TRBD1. The trim removed 4 bases at V and 2 bases at J, leaving 6 bases unmatched. The germline CDR1 and CDR2 sequences are SGHRS and YFSETQ. The CDR3 is 14 residues long. CDR3 region: CASSMTGTAYEQYF. The CDR3 DNA reads as TGCGCCAGCAGCATGACAGGGACAGCCTACGAGCAGTACTTC.

This chain connects TRBV6-2 or TRBV6-3 to TRBJ1-2, with 7 bases matching TRBD1. V shed 6 bases, J shed 7 bases, and the junction held 8 bases outside the gene matches. Germline CDR1 is MNHEY and CDR2 is SVGEGT. The CDR3 length is 13 residues. The CDR3 spells CASSRGQRAGYTF. In DNA, the CDR3 is TGTGCCAGCAGCCGGGGACAGAGGGCTGGCTACACCTTC.

The rearrangement links TRBV5-6 to TRBJ1-5; TRBD1 aligns across 7 bases. CDR3 length: 14 amino acids. V dropped 5 bases and J dropped 2; count of bases not matched to a gene: 4. Germline assignment: CDR1 SGHDT and CDR2 YYEEEE. For the CDR3, the DNA is TGTGCCAGCAGTTACAGGGGTGGCAATCAGCCCCAGCATTTT. It codes for CASSYRGGNQPQHF. Variable domain in full (rest from reference TRBV5-6 and TRBJ1-5): DAGVTQSPTHLIKTRGQQVTLRCSPKSGHDTVSWYQQALGQGPQFIFQYYEEEERQRGNFPDRFSGHQFPNYSSELNVNALLLGDSALYLCASSYRGGNQPQHFGDGTRLSIL.

This chain links TRBV2 with TRBJ1-5; 12 bases line up with TRBD1. Trimming removed 7 bases from V and 6 bases from J; junction bases left unmatched: 10. CDR1 is SNHLY, CDR2 FYNNEI, per germline. This CDR3 has 16 amino acids. Written as DNA, the CDR3 is TGTGCCAGCACCGCCGGGGACAGGGGGCGAGGTCAGCCCCAGCATTTT. As protein: CASTAGDRGRGQPQHF.

J is TRBJ1-6 and V is TRBV6-6; D is undetermined. CDR1 MNHNY and CDR2 SVGAGI come from the germline V gene (reference sequence). The CDR3 runs to 14 residues. V was cut by 4 bases and J by 6 bases, with 10 bases left in between. The CDR3 DNA is TGTGCCAGCAGTTTTACCGGGTCTAATTCACCCCTCCACTTT. Protein sequence: CASSFTGSNSPLHF.

The rearrangement uses TRBV4-1 and TRBJ2-3; TRBD2 agrees at 12 bases. The germline V gene has CDR1 MGHRA and CDR2 YSYEKL. Trimming at V came to 6 bases and at J to 7 bases, leaving 8 bases not matched to a gene. This CDR3 contains 15 residues. The CDR3 region has the DNA TGCGCCAGCAGTCATTCTAGCGGGGGGGTGTATACGCAGTATTTT. Residues: CASSHSSGGVYTQYF.

The chain has TRBV3-1 (or the pseudogene TRBV3-2) and TRBJ1-1; D remains ambiguous. Germline values: CDR1 LGHDT, CDR2 YNNKEL (reference sequence). This CDR3 region has 14 residues. The V end lost 4 bases, the J end lost 4 bases, and 13 bases lay between the germline ends. The CDR3 sequence is CASSRSHGATEAFF. The CDR3 coding sequence is TGTGCCAGCAGCCGATCTCATGGAGCCACTGAAGCTTTCTTT.

This chain links TRBV18 with TRBJ2-7; 10 bases are shared with TRBD1. Germline loops: CDR1 KGHSH, CDR2 LQKENI. CDR3 length equals 16 residues. Losses at the gene ends were 1 base for V and 1 base for J; bases not matched to a gene: 4. In nucleotides, the CDR3 is TGTGCCAGCTCACCACGTCGACAGGGGGCTTCCTACGAGCAGTACTTC. Encoded protein: CASSPRRQGASYEQYF. The variable domain in full, with the rest retrieved from reference TRBV18 and TRBJ2-7, is NAGVMQNPRHLVRRRGQEARLRCSPMKGHSHVYWYRQLPEEGLKFMVYLQKENIIDESGMPKERFSAEFPKEGPSILRIQQVVRGDSAAYFCASSPRRQGASYEQYFGPGTRLTVT.

CDR3 amino acids: CASSFSVPEAFF. The CDR3 nucleotides are TGTGCCAGCAGTTTTTCGGTCCCAGAAGCTTTCTTT. The rearrangement uses TRBV12-3 or TRBV12-4 and TRBJ1-1; D is undetermined. Trimming took 3 bases from V and 8 from J, leaving 10 bases between them. The CDR3 covers 12 residues.

The CDR3 bases are TGTGCCAGCAGCCAAGGCTTGCCTACTTCTGGAAACACCATATATTTT. Its protein is CASSQGLPTSGNTIYF. V gene TRBV14 combines with J gene TRBJ1-3; the D is unclear. This CDR3 spans 16 amino acids. Deletions cut 1 base from V and 1 base from J, with 11 bases between. CDR1 is SGHDN and CDR2 is FVKESK in the germline V gene.

This clone was observed a handful of times. The gene calls are TRBV12-5 and TRBJ2-1, with TRBD2 matching 11 bases. Germline assignment: CDR1 LGHNT and CDR2 FRNRAP. The ends lost 5 bases at V and 4 bases at J; junction bases unmatched: 4. CDR3 length equals 15 residues. The CDR3 coding sequence is TGTGCTAGTGGTAAACTAGCGGGGGATTACAATGAGCAGTTCTTC. Amino acids: CASGKLAGDYNEQFF.

The chain combines TRBV10-1 with TRBJ1-6, with TRBD1 identical over 9 bases. CDR1 is WNHNN, CDR2 SYGVQD, per germline (reference sequence). The CDR3 contains 15 residues. V lost 6 bases, J lost 9 bases, and 9 bases stayed unmatched. The chain's CDR3 is CASSGPGQGGSPLHF. The CDR3 bases are TGCGCCAGCAGCGGGCCGGGACAGGGCGGTTCACCCCTCCACTTT.

This clone appeared a few times. CDR3 bases: TGTGCCAGCAGCACTGACAGTTACGAGCAGTACTTC. Protein product: CASSTDSYEQYF. The chain recombines TRBV11-2 with TRBJ2-7, with D tentatively TRBD1 (5 bases). The V and J ends lost 5 bases and 4 bases respectively, with 9 bases between them. The V gene's germline CDR1 is SGHAT and CDR2 FQNNGV. This CDR3 is built from 12 residues.

The CDR3 DNA reads as TGTGCCAGCAGAGGACAGGGGGCCGGGGAGCTGTTTTTT. Its translation: CASRGQGAGELFF. This sequence joins TRBV6-5 and TRBJ2-2; 10 nucleotides match TRBD1. The CDR3 sequence is 13 residues long. V shed 6 bases and J 6 bases; nucleotides not matched to a gene: 1. Germline values: CDR1 MNHEY, CDR2 SVGAGI.

The chain is built from TRBV7-2 and TRBJ2-1; 7 bases line up with TRBD1. The CDR3 runs 13 residues. The V gene's germline CDR1 is SGHTA and CDR2 FQGNSA. Germline trimming cut 3 bases from V and 9 bases from J; bases unmatched to any gene: 5. CDR3 sequence: CASSLGQSFEQFF. The CDR3, as DNA: TGTGCCAGCAGCTTGGGACAGTCCTTTGAGCAGTTCTTC.

This clone was counted once. The J gene is TRBJ2-1, the V gene TRBV7-6; D may be TRBD2 (5 bases). Germline CDR1 and CDR2: SGHVS and FNYEAQ. The CDR3 contains 15 residues. V lost 5 bases, J lost 1 base, and 12 bases lay in between. The CDR3 DNA reads as TGTGCCAGCAGCCAAACAACTAGTTCCTACAATGAGCAGTTCTTC. Amino acid sequence: CASSQTTSSYNEQFF.